This TCR beta chain was profiled in a study of cytomegalovirus exposure and HLA in healthy donors. CDR3 size: 14 residues. The germline gives CDR1 SGHDT, CDR2 YYEEEE. Trimming took 4 bases from V and 4 from J; bases not matched to a gene: 6. This clone was counted only a few times. The antigen is not known. 13 Jbeta primers and 60 Vbeta primers were used for the PCR. Sequencing was performed with immunoSEQ multiplex PCR; in TCRdb, only in-frame clones are kept and a portion is missing. The sample yields 140,000 to 150,000 clones, approximately 81% seen once. Study findings and constraints: Reports state that TCR beta sequences accurately predicted most subjects' HLA-A and HLA-B alleles. Indistinguishability led to the exclusion of some V segments, TRBV6-2 and TRBV6-3 included.

This TCR derives from a boy younger than 10 in good health and CMV-seronegative. The rearrangement links TRBV5-6 to TRBJ1-1; 8 bases fit TRBD1. Sample: PBMCs. CDR3 sequence: CASSQGQGSTEAFF. The CDR3 bases are TGTGCCAGCAGCCAAGGACAGGGATCCACTGAAGCTTTCTTT.